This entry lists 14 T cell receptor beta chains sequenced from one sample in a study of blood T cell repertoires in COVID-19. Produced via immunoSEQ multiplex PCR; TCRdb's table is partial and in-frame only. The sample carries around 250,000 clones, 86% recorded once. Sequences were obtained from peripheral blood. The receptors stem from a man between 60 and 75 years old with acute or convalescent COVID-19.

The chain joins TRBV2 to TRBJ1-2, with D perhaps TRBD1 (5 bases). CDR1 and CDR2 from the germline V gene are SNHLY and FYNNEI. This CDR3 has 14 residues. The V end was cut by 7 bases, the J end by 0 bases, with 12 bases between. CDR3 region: CASKETEANYGYTF. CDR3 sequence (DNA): TGTGCCAGCAAAGAGACAGAAGCTAACTATGGCTACACCTTC.

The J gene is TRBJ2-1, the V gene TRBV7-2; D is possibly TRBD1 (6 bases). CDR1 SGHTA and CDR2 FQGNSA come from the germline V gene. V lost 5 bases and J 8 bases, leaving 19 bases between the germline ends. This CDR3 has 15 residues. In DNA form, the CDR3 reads TGTGCCAGCAGCCCCTTAGGTGGGGGCCGGGATGAGCAGTTCTTC. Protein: CASSPLGGGRDEQFF. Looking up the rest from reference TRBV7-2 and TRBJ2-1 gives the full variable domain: GAGVSQSPSNKVTEKGKDVELRCDPISGHTALYWYRQSLGQGLEFLIYFQGNSAPDKSGLPSDRFSAERTGGSVSTLTIQRTQQEDSAVYLCASSPLGGGRDEQFFGPGTRLTVL.

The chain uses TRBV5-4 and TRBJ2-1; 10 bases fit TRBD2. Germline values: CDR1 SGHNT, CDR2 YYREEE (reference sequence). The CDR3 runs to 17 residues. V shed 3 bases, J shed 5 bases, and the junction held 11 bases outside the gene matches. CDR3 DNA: TGTGCCAGCAGCTCCTTTAGCGGACTAGCGGAGAACAATGAGCAGTTCTTC. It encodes CASSSFSGLAENNEQFF.

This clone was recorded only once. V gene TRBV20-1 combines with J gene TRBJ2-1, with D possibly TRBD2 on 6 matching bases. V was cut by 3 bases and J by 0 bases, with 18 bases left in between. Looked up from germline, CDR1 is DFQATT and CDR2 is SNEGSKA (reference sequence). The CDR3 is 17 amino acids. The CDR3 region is CSASGNLAVNSYNEQFF. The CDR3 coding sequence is TGCAGTGCTAGTGGAAACTTAGCGGTTAACTCCTACAATGAGCAGTTCTTC.

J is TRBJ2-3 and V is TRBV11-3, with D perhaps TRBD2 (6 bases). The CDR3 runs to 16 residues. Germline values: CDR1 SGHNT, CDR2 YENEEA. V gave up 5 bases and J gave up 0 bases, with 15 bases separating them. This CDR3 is CASSPQGGTSTDTQYF. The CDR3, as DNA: TGTGCCAGCAGCCCCCAAGGCGGGACTAGCACAGATACGCAGTATTTT.

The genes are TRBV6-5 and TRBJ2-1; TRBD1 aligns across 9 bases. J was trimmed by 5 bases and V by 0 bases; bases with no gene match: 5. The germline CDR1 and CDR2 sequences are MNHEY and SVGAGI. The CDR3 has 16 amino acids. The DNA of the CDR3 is TGTGCCAGCAGTTACTCGACAGGGGGTAATAACAATGAGCAGTTCTTC. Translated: CASSYSTGGNNNEQFF.

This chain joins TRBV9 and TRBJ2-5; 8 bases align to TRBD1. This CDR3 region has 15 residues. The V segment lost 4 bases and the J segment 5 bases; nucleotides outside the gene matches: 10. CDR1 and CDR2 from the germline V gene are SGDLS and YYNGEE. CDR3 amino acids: CASSPTGGLQETQYF. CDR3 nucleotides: TGTGCCAGCAGCCCTACAGGGGGTCTCCAGGAGACCCAGTACTTC.

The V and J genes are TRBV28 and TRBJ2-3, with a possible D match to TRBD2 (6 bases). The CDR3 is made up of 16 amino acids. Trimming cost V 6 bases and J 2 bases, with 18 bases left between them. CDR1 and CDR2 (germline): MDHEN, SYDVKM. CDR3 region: CASSQLRGPLTDTQYF. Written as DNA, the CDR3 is TGTGCCAGCAGCCAACTGCGGGGACCCCTCACAGATACGCAGTATTTT.

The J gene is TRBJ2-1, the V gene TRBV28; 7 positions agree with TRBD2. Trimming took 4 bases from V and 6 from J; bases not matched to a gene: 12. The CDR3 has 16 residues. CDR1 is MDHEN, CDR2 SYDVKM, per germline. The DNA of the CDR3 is TGTGCCAGCAGTTCACTAGCGCTCGAAGTGATCAATGAGCAGTTCTTC. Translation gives CASSSLALEVINEQFF.

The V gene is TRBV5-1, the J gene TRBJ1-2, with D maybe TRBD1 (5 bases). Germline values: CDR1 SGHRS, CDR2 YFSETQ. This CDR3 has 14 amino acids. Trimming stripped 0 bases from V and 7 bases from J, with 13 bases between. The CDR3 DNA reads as TGCGCCAGCAGCTTGGGTACAGGATATGGTGGCTACACCTTC. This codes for CASSLGTGYGGYTF. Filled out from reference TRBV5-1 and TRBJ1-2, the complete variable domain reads KAGVTQTPRYLIKTRGQQVTLSCSPISGHRSVSWYQQTPGQGLQFLFEYFSETQRNKGNFPGRFSGRQFSNSRSEMNVSTLELGDSALYLCASSLGTGYGGYTFGSGTRLTVV.

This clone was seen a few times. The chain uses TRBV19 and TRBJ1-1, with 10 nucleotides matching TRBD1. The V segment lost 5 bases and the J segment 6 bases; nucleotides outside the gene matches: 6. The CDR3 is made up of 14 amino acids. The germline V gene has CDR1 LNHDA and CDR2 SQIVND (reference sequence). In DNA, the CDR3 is TGTGCCAGTAGTCCTCGGGACAGGGGACCTGAAGCTTTCTTT. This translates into CASSPRDRGPEAFF.

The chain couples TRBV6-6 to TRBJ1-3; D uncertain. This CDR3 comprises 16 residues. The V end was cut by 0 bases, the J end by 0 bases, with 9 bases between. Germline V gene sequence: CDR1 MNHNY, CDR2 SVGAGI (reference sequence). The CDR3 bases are TGTGCCAGCAGTTACTCGAGTTCCATCTCTGGAAACACCATATATTTT. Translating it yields CASSYSSSISGNTIYF.

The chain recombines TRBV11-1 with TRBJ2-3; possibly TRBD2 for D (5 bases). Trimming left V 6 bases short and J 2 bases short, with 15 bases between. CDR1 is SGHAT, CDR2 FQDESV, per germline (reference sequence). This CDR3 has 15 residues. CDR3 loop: CASRSLLANTDTQYF. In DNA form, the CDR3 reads TGTGCCAGCAGATCCCTTCTAGCTAACACAGATACGCAGTATTTT.

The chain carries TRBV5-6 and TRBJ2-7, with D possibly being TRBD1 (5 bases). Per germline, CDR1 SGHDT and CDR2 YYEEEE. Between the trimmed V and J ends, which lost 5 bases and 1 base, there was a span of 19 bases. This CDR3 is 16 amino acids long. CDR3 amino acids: CASSSARVSWSYEQYF. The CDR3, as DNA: TGTGCCAGCAGTTCGGCCAGGGTCTCTTGGTCCTACGAGCAGTACTTC.